The sequence of this TCR beta chain was determined in a study of PD-1 blockade in classical Hodgkin lymphoma. Study background: Intravenous delivery of nivolumab at 3 mg/kg to patients occurred every 2 weeks.

Findings and limits, study-wide: Complete responders had baseline diversity similar to newly diagnosed patients. Baseline TCR diversity was reportedly lower in newly diagnosed patients than healthy donors.

This clone was detected only a few times. Its antigen is not known. The method was immunoSEQ multiplex PCR; TCRdb's version includes in-frame clones alone and lacks a portion of them. The data show about 22,000 clones, around 81% seen once. Relapses following autologous stem cell transplantation were seen in all patients, with brentuximab vedotin exposure varying. Per the germline V gene, CDR1 is SGHKS and CDR2 is YYEKEE (reference sequence). The CDR3 extends over 15 amino acids. Trimming cost V 1 base and J 4 bases; bases outside gene matches: 4. This sequence was found in a human donor with classical Hodgkin lymphoma. The V and J genes are TRBV5-5 and TRBJ2-3; 9 nucleotides align to TRBD2. This material consisted of peripheral blood mononuclear cells (PBMCs), taken before the second cycle of nivolumab. The CDR3 loop reads CASSLQREVADTQYF. The CDR3 region has the DNA TGTGCCAGCAGCTTGCAGCGGGAGGTCGCAGATACGCAGTATTTT. Complete variable domain (other parts from reference TRBV5-5 and TRBJ2-3): DAGVTQSPTHLIKTRGQQVTLRCSPISGHKSVSWYQQVLGQGPQFIFQYYEKEERGRGNFPDRFSARQFPNYSSELNVNALLLGDSALYLCASSLQREVADTQYFGPGTRLTVL.